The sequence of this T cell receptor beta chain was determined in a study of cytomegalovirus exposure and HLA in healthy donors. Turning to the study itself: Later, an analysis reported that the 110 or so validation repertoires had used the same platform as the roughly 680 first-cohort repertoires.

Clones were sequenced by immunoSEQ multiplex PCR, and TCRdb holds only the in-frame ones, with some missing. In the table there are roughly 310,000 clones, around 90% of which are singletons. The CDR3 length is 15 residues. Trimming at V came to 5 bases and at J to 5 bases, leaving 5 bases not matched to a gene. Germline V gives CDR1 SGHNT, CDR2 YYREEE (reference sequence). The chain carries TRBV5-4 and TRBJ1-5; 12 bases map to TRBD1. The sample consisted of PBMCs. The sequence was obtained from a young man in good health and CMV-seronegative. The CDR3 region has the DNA TGTGCCAGCAGTGATGGGACAGGGGGCGATCAGCCCCAGCATTTT. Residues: CASSDGTGGDQPQHF.